A selection of T cell receptor beta chains follows, all from one sample in a study of OX40 agonist ivuxolimab in advanced cancers. The assay was immunoSEQ multiplex PCR, and TCRdb's table has in-frame clones only and misses some. The sample shows approximately 94,000 clones, 75% to 95% of them seen only once. The source material was CD4+ or CD8+ T cells sorted from blood, sampled in a trial of the OX40 agonist ivuxolimab. Receptors were obtained from an adult with an advanced solid tumor such as melanoma, head and neck, liver or kidney cancer. Each CDR3 is given with its conserved first and last residue. D genes are given only for firm matches. Not all rows give a size; the values are once, few, many and, for expanded clones, a class.

cdr3_length clone_size d_call j_call v_call cdr3_aa cdr3_nt
14 few - TRBJ1-1 TRBV7-9 CASSLVRMNTEAFF TGTGCCAGCAGCTTAGTCCGAATGAACACTGAAGCTTTCTTT
13 once TRBD2 TRBJ2-5 TRBV18 CASSPLREETQYF TGTGCCAGCTCACCACTGCGGGAGGAGACCCAGTACTTC
16 - - TRBJ1-3 TRBV6-4 CASSDPWGAPSHTIYF TGTGCCAGCAGTGACCCCTGGGGGGCCCCCTCTCACACCATATATTTT
15 - - TRBJ1-4 TRBV7-2 CASSLVLNSNEKLFF TGTGCCAGCAGCTTAGTCCTGAATAGTAATGAAAAACTGTTTTTT
16 - TRBD1 TRBJ1-1 TRBV9 CASSVNADRGLTEAFF TGTGCCAGCAGCGTAAATGCGGACAGGGGATTGACTGAAGCTTTCTTT
16 - - TRBJ2-2 TRBV10-1 CASSEGTKTNTGELFF TGCGCCAGCAGTGAGGGGACCAAAACGAACACCGGGGAGCTGTTTTTT
18 - TRBD1 TRBJ1-5 TRBV7-8 CASSTFTGTGESSQPQHF TGTGCCAGCAGCACGTTTACGGGGACAGGGGAATCGAGTCAGCCCCAGCATTTT
16 - - TRBJ2-6 TRBV28 CASSRTTGAGANVLTF TGTGCCAGCAGTCGAACAACCGGGGCTGGGGCCAACGTCCTGACTTTC
14 once - TRBJ1-5 TRBV4-3 CASSQGLGGQPQHF TGCGCCAGCAGCCAAGGGCTAGGGGGTCAGCCCCAGCATTTT
14 - TRBD1 TRBJ2-7 TRBV2 CASWRTGGSYEQYF TGTGCCAGCTGGCGGACAGGGGGCTCCTACGAGCAGTACTTC
15 - - TRBJ2-3 TRBV27 CASSFVGPGANTQYF TGTGCCAGCAGTTTCGTTGGTCCCGGGGCCAATACGCAGTATTTT
14 - - TRBJ2-5 TRBV18 CASSPRLQQETQYF TGTGCCAGCTCACCCAGACTGCAACAAGAGACCCAGTACTTC
14 - TRBD1 TRBJ2-5 TRBV28 CASSIRDSQETQYF TGTGCCAGCAGTATCCGGGACAGCCAAGAGACCCAGTACTTC
14 - - TRBJ2-1 TRBV11-2 CASSSRLVRNEQFF TGTGCCAGCAGCTCCCGACTAGTACGGAATGAGCAGTTCTTC
15 - TRBD1 TRBJ1-5 TRBV7-9 CASSGPGTGDQPQHF TGTGCCAGCAGCGGCCCCGGGACAGGCGATCAGCCCCAGCATTTT
14 - - TRBJ1-1 TRBV7-8 CASSLASAGTEAFF TGTGCCAGCAGCTTAGCCTCGGCGGGCACTGAAGCTTTCTTT
15 - - TRBJ2-7 TRBV28 CASRKYGPFTYEQYF TGTGCCAGCAGGAAATACGGACCCTTCACCTACGAGCAGTACTTC
14 - TRBD1 TRBJ1-3 TRBV19 CASSTGTGGITIYF TGTGCCAGTAGTACCGGGACAGGAGGAATCACCATATATTTT
12 - - TRBJ2-3 TRBV9 CASSVADHTQYF TGTGCCAGCAGCGTAGCCGACCATACGCAGTATTTT
17 - TRBD1 TRBJ2-3 TRBV5-1 CASSLPTGTGGSDTQYF TGCGCCAGCAGCTTGCCTACCGGGACAGGGGGTTCAGATACGCAGTATTTT
15 - TRBD1 TRBJ1-6 TRBV25-1 CASSEAGGSDSPLHF TGTGCCAGCAGTGAGGCAGGGGGCAGCGATTCACCCCTCCACTTT
14 - - TRBJ2-2 TRBV7-9 CASSLAQIPGELFF TGTGCCAGCAGCTTAGCCCAGATCCCCGGGGAGCTGTTTTTT
13 - - TRBJ2-6 TRBV28 CASSLYLQAVLTF TGTGCCAGCAGTTTATACCTCCAGGCCGTCCTGACTTTC
13 few - TRBJ2-7 TRBV18 CASSPRLGGEQYF TGTGCCAGCTCACCGCGTTTAGGTGGCGAGCAGTACTTC
13 - - TRBJ1-3 TRBV18 CASSPERGNTIYF TGTGCCAGCTCACCCGAGCGTGGAAACACCATATATTTT
11 - - TRBJ2-5 TRBV20-1 CSAPLVETQYF TGCAGTGCACCCCTAGTGGAGACCCAGTACTTC
15 - TRBD2 TRBJ2-7 TRBV7-2 CASSLLAGLGYEQYF TGTGCCAGCAGCTTATTAGCGGGACTTGGTTACGAGCAGTACTTC
14 - TRBD1 TRBJ2-1 TRBV16 CASSQGQGRSEQFF TGTGCCAGCAGCCAAGGACAGGGGAGATCTGAGCAGTTCTTC
15 - - TRBJ1-5 TRBV9 CASSVEGYSNQPQHF TGTGCCAGCAGCGTAGAAGGGTACAGCAATCAGCCCCAGCATTTT
14 - - TRBJ1-2 TRBV7-6 CASSPDSRDYGYTF TGTGCCAGCAGTCCGGACAGCCGGGACTATGGCTACACCTTC
14 - - TRBJ2-3 TRBV6-1 CASSPTGGTDTQYF TGTGCCAGTTCCCCAACTGGCGGCACAGATACGCAGTATTTT
13 few TRBD1 TRBJ1-5 TRBV29-1 CSVEVGGRGAQHF TGCAGCGTTGAAGTAGGCGGCAGGGGGGCCCAGCATTTT
16 - - TRBJ1-4 TRBV19 CASSIPGPRTNEKLFF TGTGCCAGTAGTATTCCGGGTCCCCGAACTAATGAAAAACTGTTTTTT
13 few - TRBJ1-5 TRBV29-1 CSVGTAYNQPQHF TGCAGCGTTGGAACAGCTTACAATCAGCCCCAGCATTTT
13 - - TRBJ2-7 TRBV4-1 CASSQSPQREQYF TGCGCCAGCAGCCAATCCCCCCAACGGGAGCAGTACTTC
14 - - TRBJ1-2 TRBV6-1 CASSVHSGGYGYTF TGTGCCAGCAGTGTCCATTCAGGAGGATATGGCTACACCTTC
12 - - TRBJ1-1 TRBV5-6 CASSLVQDEAFF TGTGCCAGCAGCTTGGTTCAGGATGAGGCTTTCTTT
15 - - TRBJ2-4 TRBV6-5 CASSSSGEVKNIQYF TGTGCCAGCAGTAGCTCAGGGGAGGTCAAAAACATTCAGTACTTC
14 - TRBD2 TRBJ2-7 TRBV19 CASSPSGRIYEQYF TGTGCCAGTAGTCCTAGCGGGAGGATATACGAGCAGTACTTC
15 - - TRBJ2-6 TRBV5-1 CASSSTGSGANVLTF TGCGCCAGCAGCTCCACAGGGTCTGGGGCCAACGTCCTGACTTTC
16 - - TRBJ2-1 TRBV4-1 CASSQVYGSSYNEQFF TGCGCCAGCAGCCAAGTATACGGGAGCTCCTACAATGAGCAGTTCTTC
13 - - TRBJ2-5 TRBV27 CASSVERDRPQYF TGTGCCAGCAGTGTCGAAAGGGACCGGCCCCAGTACTTC
14 once TRBD2 TRBJ2-1 TRBV9 CASSGETSGKEQFF TGTGCCAGCAGCGGGGAGACTAGCGGGAAAGAGCAGTTCTTC
17 - TRBD2 TRBJ2-1 TRBV7-6 CASSFTRTSGFSNEQFF TGTGCCAGCAGCTTTACTAGGACTAGCGGGTTCTCCAATGAGCAGTTCTTC
12 - - TRBJ2-1 TRBV18 CASSPSGYWQFF TGTGCCAGCTCACCATCGGGGTACTGGCAGTTCTTC